Reported below is one T cell receptor beta chain. At one end, the junction sequence differs from germline, possibly due to a read error. The data derive from a study of control samples from healthy donors and cancer patients. The germline V gene has CDR1 ENHRY and CDR2 SYGVKD. The CDR3 consists of 12 residues. Profiling relied on immunoSEQ multiplex PCR, and the TCRdb table lists in-frame clones only, not all of them. The table shows about 140,000 clones, with around 94% occurring only once. The sequenced material came from blood. The V call is TRBV10-3, the J call TRBJ2-1; no firm D call. The TCR originated in a man aged 35 to 55 in good health. CDR3 in amino acids: CAISEPYTEQFF. DNA of the CDR3: TGTGCCATCAGTGAGCCCTACACTGAGCAGTTCTTC.